The present T cell receptor beta chain was sequenced within a study of cytomegalovirus exposure and HLA in healthy donors. Overall study results and limits: Reports credit the classifier with highly specific, highly sensitive diagnosis of cytomegalovirus status. According to a subsequent analysis, TCR clusters identified in the first cohort showed a tendency to co-occur across the 100 to 150 validation repertoires. In vitro checks showed that a few CMV-associated chains really do target CMV antigens. The study labeled around 160 TCR beta chains cytomegalovirus-associated.

The ends were cut back, 1 base at V and 5 bases at J, with 11 bases in the middle. Germline CDR1 is KGHSH and CDR2 is LQKENI. The CDR3 is 14 amino acids. Comments on this clone: Its specificity is not known.

Profiling relied on immunoSEQ multiplex PCR, and the TCRdb table lists in-frame clones only, not all of them. The data show 200,000 to 300,000 clones, more than 75% seen once. The sample comprised PBMCs. The chain employs TRBV18 and TRBJ1-1, with a possible D match to TRBD1 (6 bases). The sequence came from a woman aged 30 to 39 in good health and CMV-seropositive. CDR3 sequence reads: CASSPLTGLTEAFF. CDR3 in DNA: TGTGCCAGCTCACCACTTACAGGGTTAACTGAAGCTTTCTTT.